This TCR beta chain was captured by sequencing in a study of Graves' ophthalmopathy and Graves' hyperthyroidism (dated by TCRdb to the late 2010s). With regard to the full study: Peripheral blood was collected at initial diagnosis, before any treatment. An independent validation cohort comprised about 20 hyperthyroidism patients and about 16 patients who later progressed from hyperthyroidism to ophthalmopathy. To explore V-J signatures distinguishing ophthalmopathy from hyperthyroidism, a discovery set of around 97 patients (fewer than 45 ophthalmopathy, over 55 stable hyperthyroidism) was enrolled. The study used TCR beta repertoire signatures to distinguish Graves' ophthalmopathy from Graves' hyperthyroidism and to predict progression to ophthalmopathy. Once sampling was done, hyperthyroidism patients were given methimazole at a starting dose of 30 mg daily, while ophthalmopathy patients were given high-dose intravenous methylprednisolone. In total, 120 to 150 blood samples were TCR-sequenced: around 42 ophthalmopathy, under 80 hyperthyroidism and around 17 hyperthyroidism-to-ophthalmopathy patients. In five or six hyperthyroidism patients, the T-cell repertoires found in thyroid tissue were compared with those found in blood.

Ophthalmopathy patients had moderately to severely active disease, Clinical Activity Score of at least 3, NOSPECS grade of at least 4, and disease duration under 3 months. Anyone with other autoimmune diseases, uncontrolled infections, pregnancy or lactation was excluded from the study. Diagnosis relied on clinical symptoms, serum thyroxine, TRAb, thyroid ultrasound and orbital computed tomography. Ficoll-Paque density gradient centrifugation was used to isolate PBMCs from about 10 ml of fresh peripheral blood. Total RNA was extracted with Trizol reagent and quality-checked on an Agilent 2100 Bioanalyzer. CDR1 and CDR2 were assigned from the germline V gene as SQVTM and ANQGSEA. Trimming takes 3 bases from V and 2 bases from J, and the germline ends sit 13 bases apart. The CDR3 measures 14 amino acids from cysteine to phenylalanine. The entry retains the CDR3 DNA only, 42 bases that are in frame from base 1.

For repertoire sequencing, the TCR beta CDR3 regions were amplified from RNA transcripts. A first-round RT-PCR used HTBI primers with the Qiagen OneStep RT-PCR kit, followed by a second-round multiplex PCR, size selection and purification. Sequencing of the libraries was carried out on an Illumina HiSeq2000 in paired-end mode with 100 bp reads. As for the authors' bioinformatics: SOAPnuke was used to process the reads, removing any read that contained adapters or uncalled bases, had a mean Phred below 15, or lacked an exact match to the constant primer or identifier. COPE v1.2.5 was used to merge the high-quality paired reads. Each unique nucleotide sequence was defined as a clonotype, and clonotypes were aligned to IMGT TRB V, D and J references with MiTCR v1.1. The analysis was limited to V-J combinations with a frequency above 0.0001, which together covered 99.2% of repertoires. For each V-J combination, a TCR clonal expansion and chaos score was defined as F50 clonal expansion divided by the chaos observed in the TCRdist matrix. Welch's t-statistics and random forest were used to narrow the features down to around twelve V-J combinations, which were then fed into a naive Bayes classifier. Thyroid-blood repertoire similarity was quantified with the Morisita-Horn index. TCRdb applied fastp at Q25 and MiXCR to the public reads, then kept only in-frame beta chains. Each entry is one CDR3 protein sequence, shown with its most common DNA and genes. Clone size and V and J calls follow TCRdb, not the original study. Within this sample are over 650,000 distinct CDR3 sequences, with over 40% of them counted one time only. Roughly 3% of the sample rests with the top ten.

This clonotype has at least ten counts. The antigen it binds to is not known. No per-base quality is available; no much larger clone lies one base away. Findings and caveats that apply to the study as a whole: Ophthalmopathy was separated from stable hyperthyroidism by the 13-signature model with around 89% sensitivity and roughly 83% specificity in cross-validation and with 80%/75% in the test set. No statistical method was used to predetermine the sample size, and group allocation was not hidden from the investigators. Most expanded thyroid clonotypes with a frequency above 0.001 also appeared in blood, which suggests that blood repertoires may reflect the immune response in the thyroid. In validation, the model predicted ophthalmopathy progression with about 71% sensitivity and 72.22% specificity; some 13 predicted patients were CT-confirmed with GO in a median of about 6.1 months.

The origin of this receptor is an adult man with Graves' ophthalmopathy. Sequenced sample: peripheral blood. This chain is built from TRBV29-1 and TRBJ2-5, and possibly TRBD1, on 6 matching bases. The CDR3 sequence is CSVEEGGKQETQYF. The base sequence is TGCAGCGTTGAGGAAGGGGGTAAACAAGAGACCCAGTACTTC.